This TCR beta chain was documented in a study of OX40 agonist ivuxolimab in advanced cancers. Some clones are missing from TCRdb's copy, which holds only in-frame ones; the method was immunoSEQ multiplex PCR. This table holds about 84,000 clones, approximately 80% found once. Germline V gene sequence: CDR1 KGHSH, CDR2 LQKENI. The CDR3 is 16 residues long. The V and J ends lost 6 bases and 9 bases, in that order; junction bases with no gene match: 11. The chain is built from TRBV18 and TRBJ2-1, with 13 bases fitting TRBD2. Sequenced here: CD4+ or CD8+ T cells sorted from blood, sampled in a trial of the OX40 agonist ivuxolimab. The origin of this receptor is an adult with an advanced solid tumor such as melanoma, head and neck, liver or kidney cancer. The CDR3 DNA reads as TGTGCCAGCTCTCCCGCCGGGACTAGCGGGGAGAGTGAGCAGTTCTTC. It encodes CASSPAGTSGESEQFF.